This TCR beta chain was identified in a study of T cells in Graves' hyperthyroidism and ophthalmopathy. Study information: Peripheral blood was acquired at first diagnosis, ahead of any therapy whatsoever.

This clonotype was observed many times. As yet, its antigen is unknown. The TCR beta CDR3 regions underwent amplification using RNA transcripts as the source. The TCR CDR3 first-round RT-PCR relied on the HTBI primer set. Each CDR3 protein gets one entry after TCRdb re-called the multiplex PCR reads with MiXCR. The table records some 250,000 distinct CDR3 sequences, roughly 14% of them present only once. Study observations and caveats: Model-based prediction identified ophthalmopathy a median about 6.8 months prior to its onset. Most thyroid-expanded clonotypes above 0.001 were also found in blood.

The CDR3 covers 15 residues. The germline V gene encodes CDR1 MNHEY and CDR2 SVGAGI. The germline V and J ends were trimmed by 2 bases and 0 bases, with 7 bases remaining between them. Patients with uncontrolled infections, other autoimmune diseases, pregnancy or lactation were excluded. Sequenced input: blood. The chain joins TRBV6-5 to TRBJ2-2; D remains unclear. This clonotype was sampled from a woman aged 40 to 55 with Graves' hyperthyroidism that later progressed to Graves' ophthalmopathy. This CDR3 is CASSYETSNTGELFF. DNA for the CDR3: TGTGCCAGCAGTTACGAGACCTCGAACACCGGGGAGCTGTTTTTT.